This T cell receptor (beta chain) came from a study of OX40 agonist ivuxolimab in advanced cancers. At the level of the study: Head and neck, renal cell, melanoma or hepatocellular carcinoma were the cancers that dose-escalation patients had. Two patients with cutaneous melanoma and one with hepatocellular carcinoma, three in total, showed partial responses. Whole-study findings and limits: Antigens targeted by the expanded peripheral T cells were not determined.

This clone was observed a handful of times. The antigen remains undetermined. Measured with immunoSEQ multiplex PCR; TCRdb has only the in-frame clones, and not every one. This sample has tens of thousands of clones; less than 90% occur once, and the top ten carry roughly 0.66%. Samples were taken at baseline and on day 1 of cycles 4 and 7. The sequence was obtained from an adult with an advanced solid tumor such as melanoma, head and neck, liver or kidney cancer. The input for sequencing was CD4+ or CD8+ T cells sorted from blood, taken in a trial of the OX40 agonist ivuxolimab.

In nucleotides, the CDR3 is TGTGCCAGCAGCGAAGGACAGGGCCTCTATGGCTACACCTTC. Translating gives CASSEGQGLYGYTF. The chain recombines TRBV7-8 with TRBJ1-2; 8 bases fit TRBD1. Per germline, CDR1 SGHVS and CDR2 FQNEAQ. Losses at the gene ends were 5 bases for V and 4 bases for J; bases not matched to a gene: 6. This CDR3 spans 14 amino acids.